The T cell receptor beta chain described here comes from a study of blood T cell repertoires in COVID-19. Assay: immunoSEQ multiplex PCR; the TCRdb copy retains only in-frame clones and omits some. Of tens of thousands of clones in the sample, nearly 80% were seen once. This sequence originates from a human donor in a cohort sampled during active COVID-19. Sequencing input: peripheral blood.

CDR3 amino acids: CASGDRGRAKGYTF. CDR3 DNA sequence: TGTGCCAGCGGGGACAGGGGTCGCGCTAAGGGCTACACCTTC. The chain is built from TRBV6-5 and TRBJ1-2; 10 bases agree with TRBD1. Germline CDR1 MNHEY, CDR2 SVGAGI. The J segment lost 8 bases and the V segment lost 8 bases, leaving 11 bases of the junction unmatched. The CDR3 loop spans 14 amino acids.